The rows below give T cell receptor beta chains drawn from one sample of a study of metastatic and nonmetastatic thyroid tumors. MiXCR reprocessed the PCR reads for TCRdb. Among some 38,000 clones listed, about half were seen once. The sample comprised tumor tissue. These receptors were taken from a male donor with papillary thyroid cancer or a benign thyroid nodule (not recorded which). Some clones in this sample may be carry-over from other donors' samples. Both conserved end residues are part of each CDR3. A D gene is named only where the DNA matches it firmly. Clone size is not always given. Where it is, it says once, few, many or a class for expanded clones.

>TRBD2|TRBV6-4|TRBJ2-1|few
CASSPLAGAGEQFF
TGTGCCAGCAGTCCTCTAGCGGGAGCTGGTGAGCAGTTCTTC
>TRBD1|TRBV10-3|TRBJ2-6|-
CAITTRPGGFSGANVLTF
TGTGCCATCACTACCCGGCCAGGGGGCTTTTCTGGGGCCAACGTCCTGACTTTC
>-|TRBV30|TRBJ1-6|-
CAWSVRQAGNSPLHF
TGTGCCTGGAGTGTACGGCAGGCGGGGAATTCACCCCTCCACTTT
>-|TRBV30|TRBJ2-7|-
CAWSPRDRRNEQYF
TGTGCCTGGAGCCCCAGGGACCGACGTAACGAGCAGTACTTC
>TRBD1|TRBV7-3|TRBJ1-3|-
CASSPHRQGTGNTIYF
TGTGCCAGCAGCCCACACCGACAGGGCACGGGAAACACCATATATTTT
>-|TRBV28|TRBJ2-2|-
CASSPVNRYFTGELFF
TGTGCCAGCAGTCCCGTCAACAGGTATTTCACCGGGGAGCTGTTTTTT
>-|TRBV7-9|TRBJ1-2|-
CASSLSGSGDGYTF
TGTGCCAGCAGCTTATCGGGATCGGGGGATGGCTACACCTTC
>-|TRBV28|TRBJ1-2|few
CASSLRGKANYGYTF
TGTGCCAGCAGTTTAAGGGGGAAAGCTAACTATGGCTACACCTTC
>-|TRBV7-6|TRBJ1-1|-
CASSLATGNTEAFF
TGTGCCAGCAGCTTAGCGACAGGGAACACTGAAGCTTTCTTT
>TRBD2|TRBV6-4|TRBJ2-3|-
CASSDSTSGGGSDTQYF
TGTGCCAGCAGTGACTCGACTAGCGGGGGGGGCTCAGATACGCAGTATTTT
>-|TRBV11-2|TRBJ2-1|few
CASSLGSESSYNEQFF
TGTGCCAGCAGCCTAGGGTCGGAAAGCTCCTACAATGAGCAGTTCTTC
>-|TRBV18|TRBJ2-1|-
CASSQLTNNEQFF
TGTGCCAGCTCACAACTAACTAACAATGAGCAGTTCTTC
>-|TRBV28|TRBJ1-2|few
CASSSGHHGYTF
TGTGCCAGCAGTTCGGGACATCATGGCTACACCTTC
>TRBD1|TRBV20-1|TRBJ2-5|-
CSARGQGPETQYF
TGCAGTGCTAGAGGACAGGGCCCAGAGACCCAGTACTTC
>TRBD1|TRBV5-1|TRBJ2-2|-
CASSFTTGGNTGELFF
TGCGCCAGCAGCTTCACCACAGGGGGAAACACCGGGGAGCTGTTTTTT
>-|TRBV11-2|TRBJ1-5|-
CASSIFGVGSNQPQHF
TGTGCCAGCAGCATCTTCGGGGTGGGGAGCAATCAGCCCCAGCATTTT
>-|TRBV11-2|TRBJ1-1|-
CASSFEGQSNTEAFF
TGTGCCAGCAGCTTTGAGGGGCAGAGTAACACTGAAGCTTTCTTT
>-|TRBV6-1|TRBJ2-3|-
CASSIMGIPTDTQYF
TGTGCCAGCAGTATAATGGGGATCCCCACAGATACGCAGTATTTT
>-|TRBV14|TRBJ2-7|-
CASSPRPQGEQYF
TGTGCCAGCAGCCCCCGCCCTCAGGGCGAGCAGTACTTC
>TRBD2|TRBV4-1|TRBJ2-3|-
CASSPSGGAMDTQYF
TGCGCCAGCAGCCCCAGCGGGGGGGCCATGGATACGCAGTATTTT
>-|TRBV24-1|TRBJ1-1|-
CATSDLGMAEAFF
TGTGCCACCAGTGATTTAGGTATGGCTGAAGCTTTCTTT
>TRBD1|TRBV7-9|TRBJ2-5|-
CASSPRQGAQEETQYF
TGTGCCAGCAGCCCCAGACAGGGGGCGCAGGAAGAGACCCAGTACTTC
>TRBD2|TRBV7-6|TRBJ2-7|-
CASSLGTSGALSVPDF
TGTGCCAGCAGCTTAGGGACTAGCGGGGCACTGAGTGTTCCGGACTTC
>TRBD2|TRBV20-1|TRBJ2-7|once
CSARPWTSYEQYF
TGCAGTGCTAGACCGTGGACTAGCTACGAGCAGTACTTC
>-|TRBV30|TRBJ2-7|-
CAWSTGGRDYEQYF
TGTGCCTGGAGTACTGGGGGTAGGGACTACGAGCAGTACTTC
>-|TRBV19|TRBJ2-7|few
CASRGTYSYEQYF
TGTGCCAGCCGAGGGACCTACTCCTACGAGCAGTACTTC
>-|TRBV19|TRBJ1-2|-
CAIRAEGFGYTF
TGTGCCATCAGGGCAGAGGGATTTGGCTACACCTTC
>-|TRBV5-1|TRBJ2-7|-
CASSLAAVNEQYF
TGCGCCAGCAGCTTGGCCGCGGTCAACGAGCAGTACTTC
>-|TRBV20-1|TRBJ1-1|-
CSVRRWASTEAFF
TGCAGTGTTAGAAGATGGGCCAGCACTGAAGCTTTCTTT
>-|TRBV10-2|TRBJ2-1|few
CASIDGSSYNEQFF
TGCGCCAGCATCGACGGGAGCTCCTACAATGAGCAGTTCTTC
>-|TRBV7-8|TRBJ1-2|-
CASKGAGRGYGYTF
TGTGCCAGCAAAGGGGCAGGGAGAGGATATGGCTACACCTTC
>-|TRBV6-1|TRBJ1-2|few
CASSELDSYANYGYTF
TGTGCCAGCAGTGAACTAGACAGCTACGCTAACTATGGCTACACCTTC
>TRBD1|TRBV6-2/TRBV6-3|TRBJ1-2|-
CASSYGTGDDGYTF
TGTGCCAGCAGTTACGGGACAGGGGACGATGGCTACACCTTC
>-|TRBV20-1|TRBJ2-7|-
CSATLPRGDYEQYF
TGCAGTGCTACGTTACCCCGGGGTGACTACGAGCAGTACTTC
>-|TRBV12-3/TRBV12-4|TRBJ1-6|-
CASRERQSSSPLHF
TGTGCCAGCAGAGAACGACAGTCTAGTTCACCCCTCCACTTT
>-|TRBV11-2|TRBJ2-1|medium-sized
CASSFPRYSSYNEQFF
TGTGCCAGCAGCTTCCCCCGCTACAGCTCCTACAATGAGCAGTTCTTC
>TRBD1|TRBV19|TRBJ2-1|large
CASSIGTGWSYNEQFF
TGTGCCAGTAGTATAGGGACAGGGTGGTCCTACAATGAGCAGTTCTTC
>-|TRBV30|TRBJ2-1|few
CAWSVYTAMQQFF
TGTGCCTGGAGTGTTTATACCGCAATGCAGCAGTTCTTC
>TRBD1|TRBV2|TRBJ2-7|few
CASSDRGSYEQYF
TGTGCCAGCAGTGACAGGGGGTCCTACGAGCAGTACTTC
>TRBD2|TRBV28|TRBJ2-1|medium-sized
CASSSTIGLEGRFF
TGTGCCAGCAGCAGTACAATAGGACTAGAAGGTCGGTTCTTC
>TRBD1|TRBV20-1|TRBJ1-2|-
CSALGTGPYGYTF
TGCAGTGCCCTCGGGACAGGGCCCTATGGCTACACCTTC
>-|TRBV20-1|TRBJ2-3|-
CSARGLSTTDTQYF
TGCAGTGCTAGGGGACTTTCAACCACAGATACGCAGTATTTT
>-|TRBV11-2|TRBJ2-7|few
CASSLELGRRAFYEQYF
TGTGCCAGCAGCTTAGAATTGGGGCGCAGGGCTTTCTACGAGCAGTACTTC
>TRBD1|TRBV7-9|TRBJ2-7|-
CASRKDRGNDEQYF
TGTGCCAGCAGGAAAGACAGGGGGAATGACGAGCAGTACTTC
>TRBD2|TRBV20-1|TRBJ2-7|-
CSVQRGGTYEQYF
TGCAGTGTCCAGCGGGGGGGCACCTACGAGCAGTACTTC
>TRBD2|TRBV11-1|TRBJ2-7|-
CASSLGSAGARYEQYF
TGTGCCAGCAGCTTAGGTTCGGCGGGAGCTAGATACGAGCAGTACTTC
>-|TRBV30|TRBJ1-6|-
CAWSTGTTHSPLHF
TGTGCCTGGAGTACAGGGACAACGCATTCACCCCTCCACTTT
>-|TRBV6-5|TRBJ1-5|-
CASSFNRFPNQPQHF
TGTGCCAGCAGTTTCAACAGGTTCCCAAATCAGCCCCAGCATTTT
>TRBD2|TRBV4-1|TRBJ2-7|once
CASSQYYLAASYEQYF
TGCGCCAGCAGCCAATATTACCTAGCGGCATCCTACGAGCAGTACTTC
>-|TRBV11-1|TRBJ1-2|-
CASSLGPGRYGYTF
TGTGCCAGCAGCTTAGGTCCGGGGCGGTATGGCTACACCTTC
>-|TRBV11-2|TRBJ2-2|-
CASSWNGGELFF
TGTGCCAGCAGCTGGAATGGGGGGGAGCTGTTTTTT